The 17 T cell receptor beta chains below were found in one sample sequenced in a study of T-cell memory formation after mild COVID-19. TCRdb independently ran MiXCR on the 5' RACE reads; one entry per CDR3 protein. The repertoire holds around 370,000 distinct CDR3 sequences, more than 20% seen once, with 9.5% to 15% in the top ten. Sequencing was carried out using PBMCs or a T cell subset sorted from them (not recorded which). Every receptor here comes from an adult woman who had mild COVID-19 (a few samples of this study predate the infection). Cell type and time point are not known.

The rearrangement uses TRBV19 and TRBJ1-1; TRBD1 might be the D (5 bases). CDR1 is LNHDA and CDR2 is SQIVND in the germline V gene (reference sequence). Trimming took 3 bases from V and 4 from J, leaving 12 bases between them. This CDR3 has 14 amino acids. This CDR3 is CASSIGQGGTEAFF. The DNA of the CDR3 is TGTGCCAGTAGTATTGGTCAGGGAGGCACTGAAGCTTTCTTT.

This chain uses TRBV27 with TRBJ2-1, with a possible D match to TRBD1 (6 bases). The V end lost 1 base, the J end lost 7 bases, and 14 bases lay between the germline ends. The CDR3 has 15 amino acids. CDR1 and CDR2 (germline): MNHEY, SMNVEV (reference sequence). The CDR3 DNA follows: TGTGCCAGCAGTTTATGGGGGCGTGGGTGGAATGAGCAGTTCTTC. Its protein product is CASSLWGRGWNEQFF.

This chain connects TRBV27 to TRBJ2-3; D is undetermined. CDR1 is MNHEY, CDR2 SMNVEV, per germline (reference sequence). V was shortened by 0 bases and J by 2 bases, with 9 bases between the two germline ends. This CDR3 has 15 amino acids. This chain's CDR3 is CASSLSIANTDTQYF. In nucleotides, the CDR3 is TGTGCCAGCAGTTTATCGATCGCAAACACAGATACGCAGTATTTT.

The chain carries TRBV4-1 and TRBJ1-2; 7 nucleotides align to TRBD1. The CDR3 is made up of 16 amino acids. The V and J ends lost 0 bases and 5 bases, in that order; junction bases with no gene match: 9. Germline assignment: CDR1 MGHRA and CDR2 YSYEKL. The CDR3 spells CASSQDRVTGLYGYTF. As DNA, the CDR3 is TGCGCCAGCAGCCAAGATAGGGTGACAGGGCTTTATGGCTACACCTTC.

The CDR3 DNA reads TGCAGTGCTAGTGTGTCAACTAATGAAAAACTGTTTTTT. This codes for CSASVSTNEKLFF. The chain is built from TRBV20-1 and TRBJ1-4; no definite D call. From germline, CDR1 is DFQATT and CDR2 SNEGSKA (reference sequence). The length of the CDR3 is 13 residues. V was shortened by 3 bases and J by 0 bases, with 5 bases between the two germline ends.

The table lists this clonotype with a few counts. The V and J genes are TRBV12-3 or TRBV12-4 and TRBJ2-7; D is ambiguous. The CDR3 spans 14 residues. V was pared by 3 bases and J by 1 base, with 10 bases between. DNA of the CDR3: TGTGCCAGCAGTTTCAATCAGGTATCCTACGAGCAGTACTTC. Translating it yields CASSFNQVSYEQYF.

The rearrangement links TRBV6-6 to TRBJ1-5; D is unclear. V lost 7 bases, J lost 9 bases, and 13 bases lay in between. CDR1 and CDR2 from the germline V gene are MNHNY and SVGAGI (reference sequence). This CDR3 has 12 residues. CDR3 sequence reads: CASKKADRPQHF. The CDR3 bases are TGTGCCAGCAAGAAGGCAGACCGGCCCCAGCATTTT.

This clonotype was counted between two and nine times. V is TRBV7-8 and J is TRBJ1-5; unclear D gene. CDR1 is SGHVS, CDR2 FQNEAQ, per germline. The V end was cut by 3 bases, the J end by 3 bases, with 9 bases between. This CDR3 is built from 14 residues. The CDR3 loop is CASSFIGYNQPQHF. The DNA for the CDR3 is TGTGCCAGCAGCTTCATAGGGTACAATCAGCCCCAGCATTTT. Using reference TRBV7-8 and TRBJ1-5 for the parts outside the CDR3, the full variable domain is GAGVSQSPRYKVAKRGQDVALRCDPISGHVSLFWYQQALGQGPEFLTYFQNEAQLDKSGLPSDRFFAERPEGSVSTLKIQRTQQEDSAVYLCASSFIGYNQPQHFGDGTRLSIL.

The V call is TRBV12-3 or TRBV12-4, the J call TRBJ2-1; D remains ambiguous. The V gene lost 3 bases and the J gene lost 9 bases, with 6 bases spanning the gap. The CDR3 covers 11 residues. The CDR3 loop reads CASSFNREQFF. The CDR3 DNA is TGTGCCAGCAGTTTTAATCGTGAGCAGTTCTTC.

A single count supports this clonotype. Here the CDR3 reads CATSDRSARDRYTGELFF. The CDR3 coding sequence is TGTGCCACCAGTGATAGAAGCGCGCGGGACAGGTACACCGGGGAGCTGTTTTTT. V gene TRBV24-1 combines with J gene TRBJ2-2; 8 nucleotides align to TRBD1. In germline, CDR1 is KGHDR, CDR2 SFDVKD. This CDR3 region has 18 residues. The junction had 11 bases not matched to a gene; V was cut back by 3 bases and J by 3 bases.

In its sample, this clonotype was seen a few times. The chain carries TRBV29-1 and TRBJ1-1; unclear D gene. The ends were cut back, 6 bases at V and 0 bases at J, with 8 bases in the middle. The CDR3 is made up of 12 amino acids. The germline V gene encodes CDR1 SQVTM and CDR2 ANQGSEA. Here the CDR3 reads CSVTLLNTEAFF. CDR3 sequence (DNA): TGCAGCGTGACACTTCTGAACACTGAAGCTTTCTTT.

This rearrangement joins TRBV4-1 to TRBJ1-1, with unresolved D. Germline values: CDR1 MGHRA, CDR2 YSYEKL. The CDR3 extends over 16 amino acids. Trimming stripped 1 base from V and 4 bases from J, with 16 bases between. DNA of the CDR3: TGCGCCAGCAGCCAAGCCCCCGGGCCCCTGGGCACTGAAGCTTTCTTT. Residues: CASSQAPGPLGTEAFF.

Worth noting for this clonotype: A much larger clonotype is one base distant, so this may be a read error. The chain is built from TRBV7-8 and TRBJ2-1; D gene ambiguous. Per the germline V gene, CDR1 is SGHVS and CDR2 is FQNEAQ. This CDR3 comprises 14 residues. This CDR3 reads CASSRPRRNNDQFF. As DNA, the CDR3 is TGTGCCAGCAGCCGCCCCCGGCGGAACAATGATCAGTTCTTC.

This clonotype is medium-sized by share. The rearrangement joins TRBV6-5 to TRBJ2-7; TRBD2 is a possible D gene (5 bases). There are 12 residues in the CDR3. Per germline, CDR1 MNHEY and CDR2 SVGAGI. V lost 6 bases, J lost 7 bases, and 13 bases lay in between. Written as DNA, the CDR3 is TGTGCCAGCAGCCCCGGCGGGTCTGAGCAGTACTTC. Translation: CASSPGGSEQYF.

This clonotype was found a few times. The CDR3 loop reads CASSSGQGLYEQYF. The CDR3 region has the DNA TGCGCCAGCAGCTCCGGACAGGGGCTCTACGAGCAGTACTTC. This chain uses TRBV5-1 with TRBJ2-7; TRBD1 agrees at 9 bases. J gave up 3 bases and V 3 bases, and 4 bases lay outside the gene matches. Germline CDR1 SGHRS, CDR2 YFSETQ. The CDR3 loop spans 14 amino acids. The full variable domain, rest sourced from reference TRBV5-1 and TRBJ2-7, is KAGVTQTPRYLIKTRGQQVTLSCSPISGHRSVSWYQQTPGQGLQFLFEYFSETQRNKGNFPGRFSGRQFSNSRSEMNVSTLELGDSALYLCASSSGQGLYEQYFGPGTRLTVT.

This clonotype was detected a few times. The gene calls are TRBV29-1 and TRBJ2-7; no definite D call. From germline, CDR1 is SQVTM and CDR2 ANQGSEA. The CDR3 contains 12 residues. The V and J ends lost 4 bases and 2 bases respectively, with 9 bases between them. DNA for the CDR3: TGCAGCGTTGGGTTGGTCCCCTACGAGCAGTACTTC. This encodes CSVGLVPYEQYF.

This clonotype turned up a few times. This chain links TRBV7-6 with TRBJ1-3; D ambiguous. Germline CDR1 and CDR2: SGHVS and FNYEAQ. CDR3 length: 12 amino acids. V lost 5 bases to trimming and J lost 4 bases, with 6 bases between them. CDR3 loop: CASSASGNTIYF. The CDR3 nucleotides read TGTGCCAGCAGCGCTTCCGGAAACACCATATATTTT.